A single sample gave rise to the 28 T cell receptor beta chains below, sequenced in a study of Ad26.COV2.S vaccination and SARS-CoV-2 variants. Some clones are missing from TCRdb's copy, which holds only in-frame ones; the method was immunoSEQ multiplex PCR. This sample yields about 480,000 clones, of which roughly 85% are seen a single time; roughly 13% belongs to the top ten. Indicated treatment: roughly 20 received Ad26.COV2.S at low or high dose, single or two shots; about 5 received placebo; per-sample allocation not given. Sampling was performed 63 days after the first vaccine or placebo injection. Specimen: peripheral blood, collected in a trial of Ad26.COV2.S vaccine versus placebo. The receptors here all came from a person aged 18-65 years who received the Ad26.COV2.S COVID-19 vaccine or a placebo.

The chain links TRBV5-8 to TRBJ1-4, with D possibly TRBD1 on 5 matching bases. The CDR3 consists of 13 residues. Germline V CDR1 and CDR2: SGHTS, YDEGEE. Trimming left V 4 bases short and J 7 bases short, with 11 bases between. The chain's CDR3 is CASSPGRFEKLFF. The CDR3 nucleotides read TGTGCCAGCAGCCCGGGACGGTTTGAAAAACTGTTTTTT.

In this sample, this clone turned up a few times. The gene calls are TRBV7-9 and TRBJ1-1, with 8 bases lining up with TRBD1. In germline, CDR1 is SEHNR, CDR2 FQNEAQ (reference sequence). Trimming cost V 1 base and J 7 bases; bases outside gene matches: 2. CDR3 size: 13 residues. The CDR3 DNA sequence: TGTGCCAGCAGCTTAGGGACAGGGATTGAAGCTTTCTTT. Its protein is CASSLGTGIEAFF.

The chain combines TRBV28 with TRBJ1-4, with 7 positions matching TRBD1. CDR1 is MDHEN and CDR2 is SYDVKM in the germline V gene. The CDR3 loop spans 15 amino acids. V lost 5 bases, J lost 6 bases, and 9 bases stayed unmatched. The CDR3 protein is CASSPTGTAYEKLFF. The CDR3 coding sequence is TGTGCCAGCAGTCCCACCGGGACAGCCTATGAAAAACTGTTTTTT.

The rearrangement joins TRBV28 to TRBJ2-5; D may be TRBD1 (6 bases). The CDR3 has 14 residues. The V and J ends lost 4 bases and 5 bases respectively, with 14 bases between them. Germline-derived CDR1 and CDR2 are MDHEN and SYDVKM. The CDR3 DNA sequence: TGTGCCAGCAGTTCCCGAGGGGGTGGGGAGACCCAGTACTTC. Residues: CASSSRGGGETQYF. Complete variable domain (other parts from reference TRBV28 and TRBJ2-5): DVKVTQSSRYLVKRTGEKVFLECVQDMDHENMFWYRQDPGLGLRLIYFSYDVKMKEKGDIPEGYSVSREKKERFSLILESASTNQTSMYLCASSSRGGGETQYFGPGTRLLVL.

V usage is TRBV9 and J usage is TRBJ2-5; 7 bases align to TRBD2. CDR3 length: 15 amino acids. Per germline, CDR1 SGDLS and CDR2 YYNGEE. V lost 3 bases and J lost 5; bases outside the gene matches: 10. CDR3 region: CASSGSSGPRETQYF. The CDR3 DNA reads TGTGCCAGCAGCGGGAGTAGCGGGCCGCGTGAGACCCAGTACTTC.

This chain uses TRBV29-1 with TRBJ2-7; 11 bases fit TRBD1. The CDR3 is made up of 14 amino acids. Trimming took 7 bases from V and 7 from J; bases not matched to a gene: 12. Germline V gene sequence: CDR1 SQVTM, CDR2 ANQGSEA. The CDR3 reads CSGGQGALPGEQYF. CDR3 sequence (DNA): TGCAGCGGTGGACAGGGGGCGCTTCCGGGTGAGCAGTACTTC.

As regards this clone: Other DNA sequences in the sample encode the same CDR3. The chain combines TRBV30 with TRBJ1-1, with 7 bases matching TRBD1. The junction had 6 bases not matched to a gene; V was cut back by 3 bases and J by 2 bases. The CDR3 sequence is 14 residues long. CDR1 is GTSNPN, CDR2 SVGIG, per germline (reference sequence). The CDR3: CAWRDRGRNTEAFF. The DNA of the CDR3 is TGTGCCTGGAGGGATAGGGGGCGAAACACTGAAGCTTTCTTT.

The V and J genes are TRBV5-1 and TRBJ2-6, with D unclear. CDR1 is SGHRS and CDR2 is YFSETQ in the germline V gene. This CDR3 is 14 amino acids long. The ends were cut back, 5 bases at V and 0 bases at J, with 6 bases in the middle. The CDR3 spells CASRMNSGANVLTF. The CDR3 DNA reads as TGCGCCAGCAGAATGAACTCTGGGGCCAACGTCCTGACTTTC.

The chain links TRBV10-3 to TRBJ2-7, with TRBD2 matching 9 bases. CDR1 and CDR2 from the germline V gene are ENHRY and SYGVKD. Unmatched junction bases numbered 20, after V lost 3 bases and J lost 2 bases. The CDR3 runs 20 residues. DNA for the CDR3: TGTGCCATCAGTGACCCCGGAGGGTCTAGCGGGACCCTACGTCCCTACGAGCAGTACTTC. Residues: CAISDPGGSSGTLRPYEQYF.

V gene TRBV7-3 combines with J gene TRBJ2-1; 10 nucleotides match TRBD2. The CDR3 consists of 16 residues. Germline CDR1 SGHTA, CDR2 FQGTGA. V was clipped by 2 bases and J by 6 bases; unmatched bases: 7. This CDR3 is CASSLFPASGGNEQFF. CDR3 coding DNA: TGTGCCAGCAGCTTATTTCCGGCTAGCGGGGGCAATGAGCAGTTCTTC.

This clone was picked up a small number of times. Other nucleotide sequences in the sample specify the same CDR3. The rearrangement links TRBV30 to TRBJ1-6; D not certain. The CDR3 loop spans 11 amino acids. In germline, CDR1 is GTSNPN, CDR2 SVGIG (reference sequence). V gave up 0 bases and J gave up 9 bases, with 3 bases separating them. CDR3 DNA sequence: TGTGCCTGGAGTGTAGGTTCACCCCTCCACTTT. This encodes CAWSVGSPLHF.

The J gene is TRBJ2-7, the V gene TRBV11-2; D might be TRBD1 (6 bases). The germline gives CDR1 SGHAT, CDR2 FQNNGV. V was cut by 5 bases and J by 7 bases, with 21 bases left in between. The CDR3 has 15 residues. This CDR3 is CASSSPTGAPGEQYF. DNA of the CDR3: TGTGCCAGCAGCAGCCCGACAGGTGCACCAGGAGAGCAGTACTTC.

The J gene is TRBJ2-1, the V gene TRBV19, with 11 positions matching TRBD2. V was pared by 5 bases and J by 4 bases, with 4 bases of the junction left unmatched. Germline lookup yields CDR1 LNHDA and CDR2 SQIVND (reference sequence). The CDR3 consists of 15 residues. The CDR3 DNA sequence: TGTGCCAGTAGTGGGGGACTAGCGGATTACAATGAGCAGTTCTTC. Protein product: CASSGGLADYNEQFF.

The chain joins TRBV3-1 (or the pseudogene TRBV3-2) to TRBJ2-2, with D tentatively TRBD2 (6 bases). From germline, CDR1 is LGHDT and CDR2 YNNKEL (reference sequence). V lost 5 bases to trimming and J lost 2 bases, with 15 bases between them. The CDR3 has 16 amino acids. CDR3 amino acids: CASSGFGGVNTGELFF. The CDR3 DNA follows: TGTGCCAGCAGCGGGTTTGGAGGGGTTAACACCGGGGAGCTGTTTTTT.

The V gene is TRBV12-5, the J gene TRBJ1-4, with 7 bases aligning to TRBD1. Germline-derived CDR1 and CDR2 are LGHNT and FRNRAP. The CDR3 is made up of 17 amino acids. The ends lost 2 bases at V and 3 bases at J; junction bases unmatched: 9. The chain's CDR3 is CASGLTTGPRANEKLFF. The CDR3 DNA reads TGTGCTAGTGGTTTGACGACAGGGCCGCGGGCTAATGAAAAACTGTTTTTT.

This clone was found once. Other DNA sequences in this specimen translate into the identical CDR3. The chain links TRBV9 to TRBJ2-7; no clear D. The length of the CDR3 is 13 residues. V lost 0 bases, J lost 0 bases, and 4 bases lay in between. Germline lookup yields CDR1 SGDLS and CDR2 YYNGEE. The CDR3 DNA reads TGTGCCAGCAGCGTAGGGAGCTCCTACGAGCAGTACTTC. Its protein is CASSVGSSYEQYF.

J is TRBJ1-1 and V is TRBV18; D is undetermined. V was cut by 5 bases and J by 2 bases, with 9 bases left in between. The CDR3 length is 13 residues. Germline V gene lookup returns CDR1 KGHSH and CDR2 LQKENI. CDR3 bases: TGTGCCAGCTCAGGATCAGGAAACACTGAAGCTTTCTTT. It codes for CASSGSGNTEAFF.

The chain couples TRBV6-2 or TRBV6-3 to TRBJ2-7, with 7 bases that match TRBD1. Germline lookup yields CDR1 MNHEY and CDR2 SVGEGT. The trim removed 6 bases at V and 2 bases at J, leaving 4 bases unmatched. This CDR3 region has 13 residues. The CDR3 region is CASSPTGTYEQYF. CDR3 sequence (DNA): TGTGCCAGCAGCCCGACAGGGACCTACGAGCAGTACTTC.

The chain has TRBV4-3 and TRBJ2-1, with no clear D. The ends were cut back, 5 bases at V and 0 bases at J, with 14 bases in the middle. CDR1 and CDR2 from the germline V gene are LGHNA and YSLEER. The CDR3 is 16 amino acids. CDR3 loop: CASSSQTRSSYNEQFF. Here the CDR3 DNA reads TGCGCCAGCAGCAGTCAGACCCGTAGCTCCTACAATGAGCAGTTCTTC.

To note about this clone: An end of the junction does not agree with germline; a read error may underlie this. The chain joins TRBV27 to TRBJ2-7, with D possibly called TRBD1 or TRBD2 (5 bases each). Germline V lookup: CDR1 MNHEY, CDR2 SMNVEV (reference sequence). The CDR3 runs 11 residues. CDR3 sequence reads: CASSLGTEFQF. The CDR3 DNA sequence: TGTGCCAGCAGTTTGGGGACCGAGTTCCAGTTC.

This clone turned up a few times. The rearrangement uses TRBV18 and TRBJ1-1; 7 bases fit TRBD1. CDR1 is KGHSH and CDR2 is LQKENI in the germline V gene. There are 17 residues in the CDR3. J was trimmed by 11 bases and V by 3 bases; bases with no gene match: 21. CDR3 sequence: CASSPDSGGMNTERAFF. The CDR3 DNA reads TGTGCCAGCTCACCGGACTCAGGGGGAATGAACACTGAACGGGCTTTCTTT.

The gene calls are TRBV30 and TRBJ1-1; D remains ambiguous. The CDR3 is 12 residues long. The ends were cut back, 2 bases at V and 7 bases at J, with 11 bases in the middle. CDR1 is GTSNPN, CDR2 SVGIG, per germline (reference sequence). The chain's CDR3 is CAWSPLGYEAFF. CDR3 bases: TGTGCCTGGAGTCCATTGGGTTATGAAGCTTTCTTT.

This clone was found once. The gene calls are TRBV19 and TRBJ1-5; TRBD1 agrees at 7 bases. CDR1 is LNHDA, CDR2 SQIVND, per germline (reference sequence). This CDR3 contains 15 residues. The V segment lost 0 bases and the J segment 5 bases; nucleotides outside the gene matches: 4. The CDR3 sequence: CASSIEGDSDQPQHF. DNA of the CDR3: TGTGCCAGTAGTATAGAGGGGGACAGTGATCAGCCCCAGCATTTT.

This clone was counted a single time. The chain uses TRBV10-3 and TRBJ2-6; 7 nucleotides agree with TRBD1. This CDR3 comprises 18 residues. Germline-derived CDR1 and CDR2 are ENHRY and SYGVKD. Unmatched junction bases numbered 5, after V lost 0 bases and J lost 0 bases. As DNA, the CDR3 is TGTGCCATCAGTGAGTCTAGGACAGGACGCTCTGGGGCCAACGTCCTGACTTTC. This sequence encodes CAISESRTGRSGANVLTF.

The chain joins TRBV5-5 to TRBJ1-4, with a possible D match to TRBD1 (6 bases). Germline V gene sequence: CDR1 SGHKS, CDR2 YYEKEE (reference sequence). Trimming stripped 1 base from V and 7 bases from J, with 11 bases between. The CDR3 sequence is 14 residues long. The CDR3: CASSLIGGREKLFF. The CDR3 DNA follows: TGTGCCAGCAGCTTGATCGGGGGCCGTGAAAAACTGTTTTTT.

This chain joins TRBV6-5 and TRBJ1-5, with a weak D call TRBD1 (5 bases). This CDR3 is built from 15 residues. Trimming cost V 7 bases and J 9 bases, with 22 bases left between them. The germline CDR1 and CDR2 sequences are MNHEY and SVGAGI. The CDR3 region is CASMVEGPQIGPQHF. CDR3 in DNA: TGTGCCAGCATGGTAGAGGGACCCCAAATTGGGCCCCAGCATTTT.

The chain carries TRBV28 and TRBJ2-1; D gene ambiguous. The CDR3 has 13 residues. CDR1 is MDHEN, CDR2 SYDVKM, per germline. With 4 bases removed from V and 5 bases from J, the gap between germline ends came to 9 bases. CDR3 region: CASSYGSHNEQFF. In nucleotides, the CDR3 is TGTGCCAGCAGTTATGGCTCGCACAATGAGCAGTTCTTC. Full variable domain (outside the CDR3, taken from reference TRBV28 and TRBJ2-1): DVKVTQSSRYLVKRTGEKVFLECVQDMDHENMFWYRQDPGLGLRLIYFSYDVKMKEKGDIPEGYSVSREKKERFSLILESASTNQTSMYLCASSYGSHNEQFFGPGTRLTVL.

This clone has a single count. This chain joins TRBV19 and TRBJ2-5, with 10 bases lining up with TRBD1. CDR1 is LNHDA and CDR2 is SQIVND in the germline V gene (reference sequence). The CDR3 consists of 16 residues. V was clipped by 4 bases and J by 4 bases; unmatched bases: 9. The DNA for the CDR3 is TGTGCCAGTAGTAGCGGACAGGGGGGAGGGATAGAGACCCAGTACTTC. This translates into CASSSGQGGGIETQYF.